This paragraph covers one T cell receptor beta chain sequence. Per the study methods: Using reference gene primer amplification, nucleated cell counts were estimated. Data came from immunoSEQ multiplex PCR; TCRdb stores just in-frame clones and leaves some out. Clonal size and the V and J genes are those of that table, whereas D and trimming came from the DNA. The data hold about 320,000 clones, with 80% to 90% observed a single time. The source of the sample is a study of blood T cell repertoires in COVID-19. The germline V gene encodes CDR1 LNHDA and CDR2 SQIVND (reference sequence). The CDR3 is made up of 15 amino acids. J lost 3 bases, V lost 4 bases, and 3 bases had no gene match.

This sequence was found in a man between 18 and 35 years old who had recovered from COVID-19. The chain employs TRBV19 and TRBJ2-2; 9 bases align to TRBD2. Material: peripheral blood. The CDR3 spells CASSKGLAHTGELFF. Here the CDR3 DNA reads TGTGCCAGTAGTAAGGGACTAGCACACACCGGGGAGCTGTTTTTT.